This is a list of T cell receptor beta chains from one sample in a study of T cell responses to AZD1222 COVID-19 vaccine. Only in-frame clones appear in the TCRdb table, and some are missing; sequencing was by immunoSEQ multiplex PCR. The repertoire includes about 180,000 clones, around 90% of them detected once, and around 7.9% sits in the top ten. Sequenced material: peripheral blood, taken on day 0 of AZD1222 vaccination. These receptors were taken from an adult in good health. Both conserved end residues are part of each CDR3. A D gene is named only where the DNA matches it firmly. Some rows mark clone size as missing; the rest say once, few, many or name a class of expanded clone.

TGTGCCAGCAGTCAATCCGGTACCACCTACATTCAGTACTTC	CASSQSGTTYIQYF	TRBJ2-4	few	TRBV2	-
TGTGCCAGCAGTTTCTCCCCGGGTTTGGGCTACACCTTC	CASSFSPGLGYTF	TRBJ1-2	-	TRBV12-3/TRBV12-4	-
TGCGCCAGCAGCCAAGTGGGCAGTACCTACAATGAGCAGTTCTTC	CASSQVGSTYNEQFF	TRBJ2-1	-	TRBV4-1	-
TGTGCCAGCAGTCCGCCAACCAGCGGGGGGGCCTTGAAGTACACAGATACGCAGTATTTT	CASSPPTSGGALKYTDTQYF	TRBJ2-3	-	TRBV2	TRBD2
TGTGCCAGCAGCCCTACCGGGGGGACATGGAGAGTGCGAGGGGAGCTGTTTTTT	CASSPTGGTWRVRGELFF	TRBJ2-2	-	TRBV9	-
TGTGCCAGCAGCTTCGCCGGCCATAACACCATATATTTT	CASSFAGHNTIYF	TRBJ1-3	-	TRBV11-2	-
TGTGCCAGCAGTGAGCGGGGGGGGCCAGATACGCAGTATTTT	CASSERGGPDTQYF	TRBJ2-3	once	TRBV6-1	TRBD2
TGTGCCAGCAGTTACGAGGGCAGGGGGAACTCACCCCTCCACTTT	CASSYEGRGNSPLHF	TRBJ1-6	-	TRBV6-5	TRBD1
TGTGCCAGTAAGCGAGGGTACGAGCAGTACTTC	CASKRGYEQYF	TRBJ2-7	few	TRBV19	-
TGTGCCAGCTCCGACCAACGGGACGGTTTATATGGCTACACCTTC	CASSDQRDGLYGYTF	TRBJ1-2	-	TRBV18	-
TGTGCCAGCAGCCAGGGACCTCAGCCCCAGCATTTT	CASSQGPQPQHF	TRBJ1-5	-	TRBV7-9	-
TGTGCCAGCAGTTTACGGCCCCCCTCTAGCGGGGGGCAAAGCACAGATACGCAGTATTTT	CASSLRPPSSGGQSTDTQYF	TRBJ2-3	-	TRBV27	TRBD2
TGCGCCAGCAGCTTAGCGGGGGGTTCCTACGAGCAGTACTTC	CASSLAGGSYEQYF	TRBJ2-7	-	TRBV5-1	TRBD2
TGTGCCAGCAGCTTAACTTTGGGACAGAGCTTTCGGGAGCTGTTTTTT	CASSLTLGQSFRELFF	TRBJ2-2	-	TRBV7-3	TRBD1
TGTGCCAGCAGTTTGCCTTCACCTCCCCAGCATTTT	CASSLPSPPQHF	TRBJ1-5	once	TRBV28	-
TGTGCCAGCAGCCAACGGGGCGACTATGGCTACACCTTC	CASSQRGDYGYTF	TRBJ1-2	-	TRBV3-1/TRBV3-2	-